The clone carrying this TCR beta chain was picked up a small number of times. The record originates from a study of technical replicates of blood from several donors. Assay used: immunoSEQ multiplex PCR; TCRdb lists only in-frame clones, some missing. This table holds approximately 99,000 clones, 95% found once. The CDR3 spans 13 residues. Germline assignment: CDR1 SGHVS and CDR2 FNYEAQ. Between the trimmed V and J ends, which lost 0 bases and 2 bases, there was a span of 4 bases. This sequence joins TRBV7-6 and TRBJ1-1; D remains ambiguous. The sequence derives from a human donor in good health. The sample taken for sequencing was T cells isolated from PBMCs. CDR3 sequence reads: CASSLALNTEAFF. The CDR3 nucleotides are TGTGCCAGCAGCTTAGCCCTAAACACTGAAGCTTTCTTT.